This T cell receptor (beta chain) originates from a study of spatial heterogeneity in lung cancer. Study details: Detection of beta-chain sequences consistently exceeded that of alpha-chain sequences.

This clonotype was detected ten times or more. V lost 4 bases and J 6 bases, leaving 11 bases between the germline ends. The length of the CDR3 is 13 residues. The germline V gene encodes CDR1 SGHTA and CDR2 FQGNSA. MiXCR, run by TCRdb on the 5' RACE reads, gives a single entry per CDR3 protein. The table shows over 35,000 distinct CDR3 sequences, with about 10% occurring only once. Time point in this sample: blood at routine non-recurrence follow-up after resection. Sequencing covered unsorted whole RNA taken from tumor, nontumor lung or frozen PBMC. The source is a female donor with early-stage non-small cell lung cancer. The source was PBMCs, collected at follow-up. The chain employs TRBV7-2 and TRBJ2-3; a weak D match, TRBD2 (5 bases). The CDR3 loop reads CASSYGLPDTQYF. In nucleotides, the CDR3 is TGTGCCAGCAGCTATGGACTGCCCGATACGCAGTATTTT.